A selection of T cell receptor beta chains follows, all from one sample in a study of CD8+ T cells in alopecia areata. Only in-frame clones appear in the TCRdb table, and some are missing; sequencing was by immunoSEQ multiplex PCR. Of about 130,000 clones in the sample, 45% to 60% were seen once. Sequencing was performed on CD4+ T cells sorted from blood, taken at week 0. Every receptor here comes from a human donor with alopecia areata. The CDR3 runs from the conserved cysteine through the conserved F or W. The D gene is left open where the match is weak. A clone size is listed for some rows: how often the clone was seen (once, few, many), or a class if it is expanded.

>-|TRBD2|TRBJ2-5|TRBV7-2
TGTGCCAGCAGTACTACGGGGGGGCCGGAGACCCAGTACTTC
CASSTTGGPETQYF
>few|-|TRBJ2-2|TRBV4-1
TGCGCCAGCAGCCAAAGACTGAGGACCGGGGAGCTGTTTTTT
CASSQRLRTGELFF
>few|TRBD2|TRBJ2-1|TRBV4-1
TGCGCCAGCAGCCCCGGTAGCGGGAGATCCTACAATGAGCAGTTCTTC
CASSPGSGRSYNEQFF
>-|TRBD1|TRBJ2-2|TRBV29-1
TGCAGCGTAGGTTCCGGGACAGGGAGGATCACCGGGGAGCTGTTTTTT
CSVGSGTGRITGELFF
>-|TRBD2|TRBJ2-7|TRBV6-5
TGTGCCAGCAGTCCGACGGGGAGGGCGCGCTACGAGCAGTACTTC
CASSPTGRARYEQYF
>-|-|TRBJ1-5|TRBV19
TGTGCCTCACGAGCCAGCGACGGCCCCCAGCATTTT
CASRASDGPQHF
>-|-|TRBJ1-2|TRBV7-2
TGTGCCATCCGAGAGGGAGGGTCGAACTATGGCTACACCTTC
CAIREGGSNYGYTF
>-|-|TRBJ2-1|TRBV19
TGTGCCAGTAGTATAGCGGGAGAGGCCTACAATGAGCAGTTCTTC
CASSIAGEAYNEQFF
>-|-|TRBJ1-5|TRBV27
TGTGCCAGCAGTCTCCTGGCAGGCCAGCCCCAGCATTTT
CASSLLAGQPQHF
>few|TRBD1|TRBJ2-5|TRBV7-9
TGTGCCAGCAGCTTCCAGGGGGCGGGGGAGACCCAGTACTTC
CASSFQGAGETQYF
>-|-|TRBJ2-5|TRBV7-9
TGTGCCAGCAGCTTTCCCTTGGGGACCCAGTACTTC
CASSFPLGTQYF
>few|TRBD2|TRBJ2-2|TRBV29-1
TGCAGCGTTGGTCTAGCGGGAGGTAGCACCGGGGAGCTGTTTTTT
CSVGLAGGSTGELFF
>-|TRBD2|TRBJ2-3|TRBV10-3
TGTGCCATCAGTGACCTGACTAGCGGGGGCACAGATACGCAGTATTTT
CAISDLTSGGTDTQYF
>-|-|TRBJ1-1|TRBV7-2
TGTGCCAGCAGCTTAGTTATGGACACTGAAGCTTTCTTT
CASSLVMDTEAFF
>-|-|TRBJ2-1|TRBV7-9
TGTGCCAGCAGCCCCACCGACTCCTACAATGAGCAGTTCTTC
CASSPTDSYNEQFF
>-|-|TRBJ1-5|TRBV9
TGTGCCAGCAGCGTACAGGCCGATCAGCCCCAGCATTTT
CASSVQADQPQHF
>few|TRBD2|TRBJ2-1|TRBV10-3
TGTGCCATCAGTGAGGGAAGCGGGATCGAGCAGTTCTTC
CAISEGSGIEQFF
>-|TRBD2|TRBJ2-7|TRBV4-3
TGCGCCAGCAGCCGTCAGCGGGGGGGCTACGAGCAGTACTTC
CASSRQRGGYEQYF